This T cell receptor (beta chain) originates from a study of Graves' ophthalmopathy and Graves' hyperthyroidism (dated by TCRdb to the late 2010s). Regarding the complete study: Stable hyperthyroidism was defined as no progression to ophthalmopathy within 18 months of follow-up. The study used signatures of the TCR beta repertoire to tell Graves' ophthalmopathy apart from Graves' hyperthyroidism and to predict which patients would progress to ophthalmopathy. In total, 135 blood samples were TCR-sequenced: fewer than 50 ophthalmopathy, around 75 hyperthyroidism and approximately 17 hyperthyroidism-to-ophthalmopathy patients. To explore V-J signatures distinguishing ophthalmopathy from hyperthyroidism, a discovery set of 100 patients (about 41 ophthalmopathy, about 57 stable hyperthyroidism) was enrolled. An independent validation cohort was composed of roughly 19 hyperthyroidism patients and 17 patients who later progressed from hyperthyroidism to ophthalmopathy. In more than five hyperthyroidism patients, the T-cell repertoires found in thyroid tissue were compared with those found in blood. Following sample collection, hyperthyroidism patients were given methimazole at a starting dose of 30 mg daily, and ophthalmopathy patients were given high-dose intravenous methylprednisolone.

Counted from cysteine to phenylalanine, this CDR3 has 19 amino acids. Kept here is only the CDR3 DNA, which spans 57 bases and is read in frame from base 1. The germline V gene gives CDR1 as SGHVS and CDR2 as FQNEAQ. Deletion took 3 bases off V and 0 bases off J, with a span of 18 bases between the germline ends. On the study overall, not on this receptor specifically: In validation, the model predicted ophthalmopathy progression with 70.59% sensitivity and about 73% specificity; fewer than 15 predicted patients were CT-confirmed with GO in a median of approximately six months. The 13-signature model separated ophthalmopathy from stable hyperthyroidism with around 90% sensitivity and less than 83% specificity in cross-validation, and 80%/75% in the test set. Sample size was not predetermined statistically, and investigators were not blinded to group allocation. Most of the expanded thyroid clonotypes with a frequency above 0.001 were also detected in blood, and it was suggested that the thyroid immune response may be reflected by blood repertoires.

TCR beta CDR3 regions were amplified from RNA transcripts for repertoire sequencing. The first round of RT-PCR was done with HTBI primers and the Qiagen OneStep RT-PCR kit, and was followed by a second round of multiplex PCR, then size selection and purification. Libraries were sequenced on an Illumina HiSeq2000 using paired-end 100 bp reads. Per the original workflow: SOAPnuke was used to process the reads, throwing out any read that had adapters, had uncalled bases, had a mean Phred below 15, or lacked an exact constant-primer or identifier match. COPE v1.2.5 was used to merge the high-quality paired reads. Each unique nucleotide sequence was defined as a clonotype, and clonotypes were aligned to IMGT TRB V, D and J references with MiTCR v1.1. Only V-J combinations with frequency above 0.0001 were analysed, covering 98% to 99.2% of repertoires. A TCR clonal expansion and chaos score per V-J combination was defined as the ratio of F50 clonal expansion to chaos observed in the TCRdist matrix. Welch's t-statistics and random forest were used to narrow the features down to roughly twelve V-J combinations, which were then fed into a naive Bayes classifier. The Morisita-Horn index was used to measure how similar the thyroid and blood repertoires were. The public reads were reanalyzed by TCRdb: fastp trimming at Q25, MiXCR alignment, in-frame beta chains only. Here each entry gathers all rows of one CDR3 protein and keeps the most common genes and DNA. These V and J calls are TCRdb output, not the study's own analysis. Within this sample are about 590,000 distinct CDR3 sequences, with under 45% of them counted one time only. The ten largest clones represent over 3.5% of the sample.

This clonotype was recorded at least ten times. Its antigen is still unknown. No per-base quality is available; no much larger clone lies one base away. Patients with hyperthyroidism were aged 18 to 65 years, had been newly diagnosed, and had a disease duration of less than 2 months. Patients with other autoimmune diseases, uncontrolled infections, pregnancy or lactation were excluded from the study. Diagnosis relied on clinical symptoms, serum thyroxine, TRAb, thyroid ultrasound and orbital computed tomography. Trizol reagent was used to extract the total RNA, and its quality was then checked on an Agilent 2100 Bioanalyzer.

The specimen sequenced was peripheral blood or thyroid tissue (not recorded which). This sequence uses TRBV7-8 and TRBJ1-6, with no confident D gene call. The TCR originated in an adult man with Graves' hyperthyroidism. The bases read TGTGCCAGCAGCTTCCGGACCGGTCGTTCGGGCTCCTATAATTCACCCCTCCACTTT. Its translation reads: CASSFRTGRSGSYNSPLHF.